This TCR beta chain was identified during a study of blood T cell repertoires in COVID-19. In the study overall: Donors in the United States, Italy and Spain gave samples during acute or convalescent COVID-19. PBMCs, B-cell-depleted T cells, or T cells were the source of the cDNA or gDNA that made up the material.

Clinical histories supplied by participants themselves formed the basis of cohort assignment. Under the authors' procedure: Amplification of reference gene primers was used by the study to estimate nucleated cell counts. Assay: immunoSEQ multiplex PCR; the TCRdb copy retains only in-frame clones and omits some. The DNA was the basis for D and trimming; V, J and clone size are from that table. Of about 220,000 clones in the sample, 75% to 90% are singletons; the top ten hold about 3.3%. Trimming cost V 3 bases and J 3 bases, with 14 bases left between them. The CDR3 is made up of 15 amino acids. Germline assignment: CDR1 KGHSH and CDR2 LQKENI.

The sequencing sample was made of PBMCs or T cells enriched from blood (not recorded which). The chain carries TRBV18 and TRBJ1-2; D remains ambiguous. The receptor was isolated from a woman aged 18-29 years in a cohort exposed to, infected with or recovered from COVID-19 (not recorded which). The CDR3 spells CASSPEQTSDYGYTF. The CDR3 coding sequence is TGTGCCAGCTCACCCGAACAGACCTCTGACTATGGCTACACCTTC.